The 15 T cell receptor beta chains given below trace back to one sample, sequenced in a study of cytomegalovirus exposure and HLA in healthy donors. Repertoires were generated with immunoSEQ multiplex PCR, while TCRdb's copy carries only in-frame clones and drops some. The sample includes about 260,000 clones, roughly 88% of them seen just once. Sequencing was carried out using PBMCs. The receptors originated from a woman aged 25 to 45 in good health and CMV-seronegative.

The table lists this clone with a few counts. The chain carries TRBV6-1 and TRBJ2-7; 10 nucleotides line up with TRBD2. V lost 7 bases, J lost 4 bases, and 10 bases stayed unmatched. Germline V gene sequence: CDR1 MNHNS, CDR2 SASEGT. The CDR3 has 15 residues. The CDR3 sequence is CASTKGLAELYEQYF. The CDR3 DNA reads TGTGCCAGCACCAAAGGACTAGCGGAGTTATACGAGCAGTACTTC.

The chain couples TRBV4-1 to TRBJ2-7, with a tentative D call TRBD1 (5 bases). V lost 4 bases and J 3 bases, leaving 10 bases between the germline ends. CDR1 is MGHRA, CDR2 YSYEKL, per germline. CDR3 length equals 13 residues. The CDR3 loop is CASSPPGNYEQYF. The DNA for the CDR3 is TGCGCCAGCAGCCCCCCAGGGAACTACGAGCAGTACTTC.

The chain uses TRBV11-3 and TRBJ2-2; TRBD2 aligns across 9 bases. The CDR3 totals 15 residues. V lost 4 bases and J lost 5; bases outside the gene matches: 5. Germline V lookup: CDR1 SGHNT, CDR2 YENEEA. CDR3 DNA sequence: TGTGCCAGCAGCTACGTAGCGGGAGAGACCGGGGAGCTGTTTTTT. Translated, it gives CASSYVAGETGELFF.

This clone appeared once. The chain recombines TRBV5-6 with TRBJ2-7; D ambiguous. V dropped 2 bases and J dropped 5 bases, with 8 bases sitting between them. The CDR3 consists of 12 residues. Germline CDR1 reads SGHDT; CDR2 reads YYEEEE. The CDR3, as DNA: TGTGCCAGCAGCTTAGGGCCGGACGAGCAGTACTTC. As protein: CASSLGPDEQYF.

This clone was counted once. The chain links TRBV6-6 to TRBJ2-7; unclear D gene. The CDR3 sequence is 15 residues long. Per the germline V gene, CDR1 is MNHNY and CDR2 is SVGAGI (reference sequence). V shed 2 bases and J shed 0 bases, with 11 bases lying between them. CDR3: CASSYPGRASYEQYF. For the CDR3, the DNA is TGTGCCAGCAGTTACCCGGGCCGGGCCTCCTACGAGCAGTACTTC.

The sample holds one count of this clone. V usage is TRBV19 and J usage is TRBJ2-4, with TRBD2 matching 14 bases. The V segment lost 4 bases and the J segment 1 base; nucleotides outside the gene matches: 12. This CDR3 contains 20 residues. CDR1 is LNHDA and CDR2 is SQIVND in the germline V gene (reference sequence). CDR3 nucleotides: TGTGCCAGTAGTACCGGGACTAGCGGGAGTTTTGGTATCGCCAAAAACATTCAGTACTTC. It yields the protein CASSTGTSGSFGIAKNIQYF. Together with reference TRBV19 and TRBJ2-4, the CDR3 gives the full variable domain: DGGITQSPKYLFRKEGQNVTLSCEQNLNHDAMYWYRQDPGQGLRLIYYSQIVNDFQKGDIAEGYSVSREKKESFPLTVTSAQKNPTAFYLCASSTGTSGSFGIAKNIQYFGAGTRLSVL.

Points on this clone: One end of the junction varies from germline; a read error may be responsible. The chain has TRBV12-5 and TRBJ2-4; weak D call: TRBD1 (5 bases). The germline V gene has CDR1 LGHNT and CDR2 FRNRAP. The CDR3 has 11 amino acids. The CDR3 nucleotides read TGTGCTAGGCCTAGGGCAGGGTCGGATGGCTTC. Translated, it gives CARPRAGSDGF.

The chain has TRBV6-5 and TRBJ1-2; no clear D. CDR3 length: 12 amino acids. Trimming stripped 5 bases from V and 4 bases from J, with 8 bases between. CDR1 is MNHEY and CDR2 is SVGAGI in the germline V gene. The CDR3 loop is CASSGGLYGYTF. CDR3 nucleotides: TGTGCCAGCAGTGGAGGGCTCTATGGCTACACCTTC.

The V call is TRBV2, the J call TRBJ2-3, with 10 bases matching TRBD2. Looked up from germline, CDR1 is SNHLY and CDR2 is FYNNEI. The V gene end was trimmed by 2 bases and the J gene end by 2 bases; junction bases not matched to a gene: 10. This CDR3 region has 18 residues. CDR3 sequence: CASSERAALAGSTDTQYF. The CDR3 DNA follows: TGTGCCAGCAGTGAAAGGGCGGCACTAGCGGGGTCCACAGATACGCAGTATTTT.

Comments on this clone: One junction end does not reproduce the germline sequence, and a read error may be involved. The chain combines TRBV5-1 with TRBJ2-2, with TRBD2 matching over 9 bases. This CDR3 region has 16 residues. Germline V gene sequence: CDR1 SGHRS, CDR2 YFSETQ. The CDR3 coding sequence is TGCGCCAGCAGCTTGAGACTAGCGGCGAATACCGGGGAGCTGTTTTTT. This gives the protein CASSLRLAANTGELFF.

The chain employs TRBV6-8 and TRBJ2-5; 8 bases are a match to TRBD1. Germline values: CDR1 MNHGY, CDR2 SAAAGT. The CDR3 has 16 amino acids. V shed 0 bases and J 5 bases; nucleotides not matched to a gene: 8. As DNA, the CDR3 is TGTGCCAGCAGTTACTCGGCCGACAGGGGTTTGGAGACCCAGTACTTC. Translating it yields CASSYSADRGLETQYF.

The chain links TRBV29-1 to TRBJ1-2; 8 positions agree with TRBD1. CDR3 length: 13 amino acids. Trimming at V came to 3 bases and at J to 2 bases, leaving 2 bases not matched to a gene. Germline loops: CDR1 SQVTM, CDR2 ANQGSEA. CDR3 sequence reads: CSVEDRVNYGYTF. The CDR3, as DNA: TGCAGCGTTGAGGACAGGGTCAACTATGGCTACACCTTC.

The chain carries TRBV9 and TRBJ2-2; the match to TRBD1 covers 7 bases. V lost 5 bases and J lost 5; bases outside the gene matches: 6. The CDR3 is 14 amino acids. Germline CDR1 SGDLS, CDR2 YYNGEE. CDR3 loop: CASRGDSPTGELFF. CDR3 DNA sequence: TGTGCCAGCAGGGGGGACAGCCCGACCGGGGAGCTGTTTTTT.

The chain couples TRBV2 to TRBJ2-3; 15 bases line up with TRBD2. The CDR3 spans 18 residues. The V segment lost 5 bases and the J segment 1 base; nucleotides outside the gene matches: 7. CDR1 SNHLY and CDR2 FYNNEI come from the germline V gene. The CDR3 sequence is CASSTGTSGRIGTDTQYF. The CDR3 coding sequence is TGTGCCAGCAGTACCGGGACTAGCGGGAGGATTGGCACAGATACGCAGTATTTT.

CDR3 loop: CASSLSLARDEQFF. The CDR3 DNA reads as TGTGCCAGCAGTTTATCTCTGGCCCGGGATGAGCAGTTCTTC. This chain links TRBV27 with TRBJ2-1; unclear D gene. Trimming took 0 bases from V and 8 from J, leaving 11 bases between them. Per germline, CDR1 MNHEY and CDR2 SMNVEV (reference sequence). The CDR3 loop spans 14 amino acids.